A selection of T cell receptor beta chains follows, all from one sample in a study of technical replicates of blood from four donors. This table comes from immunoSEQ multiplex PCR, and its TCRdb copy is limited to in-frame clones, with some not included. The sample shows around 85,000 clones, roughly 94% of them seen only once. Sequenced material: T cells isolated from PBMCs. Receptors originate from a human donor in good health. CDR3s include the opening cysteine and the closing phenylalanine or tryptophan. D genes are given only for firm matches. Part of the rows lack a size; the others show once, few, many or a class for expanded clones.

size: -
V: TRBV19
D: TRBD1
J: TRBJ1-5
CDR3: CASTLQGDQPQHF
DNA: TGTGCCAGTACCCTCCAGGGGGATCAGCCCCAGCATTTT

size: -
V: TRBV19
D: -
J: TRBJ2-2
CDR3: CASYLSSRTNTGELFF
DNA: TGTGCCAGTTACCTTTCTAGCCGAACGAACACCGGGGAGCTGTTTTTT

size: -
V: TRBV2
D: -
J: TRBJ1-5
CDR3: CASRSGALGQPQHF
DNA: TGTGCCAGCAGGAGTGGAGCATTAGGTCAGCCCCAGCATTTT

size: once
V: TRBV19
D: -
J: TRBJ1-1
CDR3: CASSIMKGVNTEAFF
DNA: TGTGCCAGTAGTATTATGAAGGGAGTAAACACTGAAGCTTTCTTT

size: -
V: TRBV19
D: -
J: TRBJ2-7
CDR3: CARLGISGYEQYF
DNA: TGTGCCAGATTAGGTATTAGCGGCTACGAGCAGTACTTC

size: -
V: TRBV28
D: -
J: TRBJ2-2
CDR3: CASRLPTGELFF
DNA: TGTGCCAGCAGACTTCCAACCGGGGAGCTGTTTTTT

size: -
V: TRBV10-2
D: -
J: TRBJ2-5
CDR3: CASSESLIGLSGYQETQYF
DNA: TGCGCCAGCAGTGAGTCGTTGATCGGCCTCTCAGGGTACCAAGAGACCCAGTACTTC

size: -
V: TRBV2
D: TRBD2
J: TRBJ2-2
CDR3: CASSPSGVNTGELFF
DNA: TGTGCCAGCAGTCCTAGCGGGGTGAACACCGGGGAGCTGTTTTTT

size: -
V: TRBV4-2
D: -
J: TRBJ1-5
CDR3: CASSQDPRGLQPQHF
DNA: TGTGCCAGCAGCCAAGATCCCAGAGGGCTGCAGCCCCAGCATTTT

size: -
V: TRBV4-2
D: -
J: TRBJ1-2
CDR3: CASSQEGRGGGYTF
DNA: TGTGCCAGCAGCCAAGAGGGGCGAGGTGGTGGCTACACCTTC

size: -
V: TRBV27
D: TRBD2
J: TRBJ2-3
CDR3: CASGNSGGAVSDTQYF
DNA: TGTGCCAGCGGAAATAGCGGGGGGGCCGTCTCAGATACGCAGTATTTT

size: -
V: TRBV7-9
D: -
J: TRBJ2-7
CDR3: CASRGRRARYEQYF
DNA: TGTGCCAGCAGGGGTCGCAGGGCCCGCTACGAGCAGTACTTC

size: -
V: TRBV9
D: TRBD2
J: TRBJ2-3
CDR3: CASSAGDYTDTQYF
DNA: TGTGCCAGCAGCGCGGGGGACTACACAGATACGCAGTATTTT

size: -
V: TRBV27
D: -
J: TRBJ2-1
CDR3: CASSTLAWQTYNEQFF
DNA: TGTGCCAGCAGTACACTAGCCTGGCAGACCTACAATGAGCAGTTCTTC

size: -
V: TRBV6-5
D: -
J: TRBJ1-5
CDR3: CASSYGTGRNQPQHF
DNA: TGTGCCAGCAGTTACGGTACAGGGCGCAATCAGCCCCAGCATTTT

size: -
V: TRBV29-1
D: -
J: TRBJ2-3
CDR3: CSVVGGSTDTQYF
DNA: TGCAGCGTTGTCGGCGGGAGCACAGATACGCAGTATTTT

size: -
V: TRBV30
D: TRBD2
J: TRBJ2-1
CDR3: CSGGVGSYNEQFF
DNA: TGTTCGGGGGGAGTGGGCTCCTACAATGAGCAGTTCTTC

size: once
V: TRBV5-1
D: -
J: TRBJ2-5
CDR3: CASSLVAETQYF
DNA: TGCGCCAGCAGCTTGGTCGCGGAGACCCAGTACTTC

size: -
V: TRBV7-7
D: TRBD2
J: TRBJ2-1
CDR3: CASSASLAGGYNEQFF
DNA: TGTGCCAGCAGCGCCTCTCTAGCGGGGGGGTACAATGAGCAGTTCTTC

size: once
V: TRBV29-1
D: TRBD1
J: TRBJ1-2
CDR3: CSASDRQNYGYTF
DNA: TGCAGCGCCTCGGACAGGCAGAACTATGGCTACACCTTC

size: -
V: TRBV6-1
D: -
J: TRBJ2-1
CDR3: CASSRVGVTYNEQFF
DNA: TGTGCCAGCAGCCGTGTCGGGGTAACCTACAATGAGCAGTTCTTC

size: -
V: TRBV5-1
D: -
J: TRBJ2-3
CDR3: CASRATGSADTQYF
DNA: TGCGCCAGCAGGGCAACAGGGTCCGCAGATACGCAGTATTTT

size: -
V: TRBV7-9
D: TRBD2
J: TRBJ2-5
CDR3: CASSDSGGSETQYF
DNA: TGTGCCAGCAGCGATAGCGGGGGGAGCGAGACCCAGTACTTC

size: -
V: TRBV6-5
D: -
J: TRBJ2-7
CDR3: CASSLRDFSYEQYF
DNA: TGTGCCAGCAGTCTCCGGGACTTTTCCTACGAGCAGTACTTC

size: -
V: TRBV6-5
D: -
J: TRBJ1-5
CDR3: CASSYSLQPSNQPQHF
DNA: TGTGCCAGCAGTTACTCCTTACAGCCAAGCAATCAGCCCCAGCATTTT

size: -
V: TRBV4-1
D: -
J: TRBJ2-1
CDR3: CASSPLTTTGNEQFF
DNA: TGCGCCAGCAGCCCCCTTACAACAACAGGCAATGAGCAGTTCTTC

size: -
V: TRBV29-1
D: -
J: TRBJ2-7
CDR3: CSGFSGQQYF
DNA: TGCAGCGGATTCAGCGGTCAGCAGTACTTC

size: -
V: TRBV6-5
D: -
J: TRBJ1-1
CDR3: CASSHDGGKAFF
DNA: TGTGCCAGCAGCCACGACGGGGGGAAAGCTTTCTTT

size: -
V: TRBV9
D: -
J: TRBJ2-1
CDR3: CASSVGPADNEQFF
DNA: TGTGCCAGCAGCGTTGGGCCAGCAGACAATGAGCAGTTCTTC

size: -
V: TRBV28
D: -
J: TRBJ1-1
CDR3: CASSFGPNTEAFF
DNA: TGTGCCAGCAGTTTTGGCCCGAACACTGAAGCTTTCTTT

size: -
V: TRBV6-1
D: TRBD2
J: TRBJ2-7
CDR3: CASSEIAGETYEQYF
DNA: TGTGCCAGCAGTGAAATAGCGGGGGAGACCTACGAGCAGTACTTC